What follows describes a single TCR beta chain. These data belong to a study of blood T cell repertoires in COVID-19. This CDR3 spans 14 amino acids. The V gene lost 2 bases and the J gene lost 8 bases, with 10 bases spanning the gap. CDR1 SSHAT and CDR2 FNYEAQ come from the germline V gene (reference sequence). It was during active infection that Seattle patients were enrolled and then longitudinally followed. Per the study methods: Quantification of nucleated cells was approximated via reference gene primer amplification. Sequenced by immunoSEQ multiplex PCR; TCRdb stores in-frame clones only, minus some. The DNA gave D and trimming, while V, J and clone size come from that table. The table has 250,000 or so clones, almost 90% seen once.

The sequence was collected from a woman in her sixties or seventies with COVID-19, enrolled during active disease. This chain joins TRBV7-7 and TRBJ1-6, with D perhaps matching TRBD1 (5 bases). The sequencing input was peripheral blood. The CDR3 here is CASSLNRTYSPLHF. The CDR3 DNA follows: TGTGCCAGCAGCTTAAACAGGACCTATTCACCCCTCCACTTT.